The clone carrying this T cell receptor (beta chain) was detected once. Its target is unknown. The sample comes from a study of Tregs in tolerant kidney transplant recipients. Produced via immunoSEQ multiplex PCR; TCRdb's table is partial and in-frame only. This table holds some 110,000 clones, 92% found once. V lost 0 bases to trimming and J lost 3 bases, with 15 bases between them. Germline assignment: CDR1 MGHRA and CDR2 YSYEKL. The CDR3 runs 17 residues. Unstimulated regulatory T cells (CD4+CD25+CD127-), CD4+CD25- non-regulatory cells, CD4 and CD8 cells were FACS-sorted from thawed PBMCs. Study outcomes and limitations: Findings come from small patient numbers and require larger validation. Biological reproducibility was not directly addressed, but technical replication error appeared minimal. Activated donor B cell expansion appeared to reveal the most relevant donor-specific TCRbeta repertoire.

The material sequenced was CD4+ T cells from blood. This TCR derives from a human donor in good health. V and J are TRBV4-1 and TRBJ2-1; D remains unclear. CDR3 loop: CASSQDSGSASYNEQFF. The CDR3 nucleotides read TGCGCCAGCAGCCAAGATTCGGGCAGCGCAAGCTACAATGAGCAGTTCTTC.